The 5 T cell receptor beta chains given below trace back to one sample, sequenced in a study of siplizumab effects on memory and regulatory T cells. This table comes from immunoSEQ multiplex PCR, and its TCRdb copy is limited to in-frame clones, with some not included. The sample has some 63,000 clones, 95% to 98% seen once; the top ten hold 0.095%. Sequencing used naive CD8+ T cells sorted from blood. The source is a human donor in good health.

V and J are TRBV28 and TRBJ2-5; D is unresolved. The DNA end is more similar to TRBJ2-7, so the J call may be wrong. The CDR3 extends over 14 amino acids. CDR1 is MDHEN, CDR2 SYDVKM, per germline. The CDR3 nucleotides are TGTGCCAGCAGTCTTTCCGGTTTACTCTACGAGCAGTACTTC. Encoded protein: CASSLSGLLYEQYF.

The sample holds one count of this clone. This chain links TRBV14 with TRBJ2-1; TRBD2 might be the D (5 bases). CDR1 is SGHDN, CDR2 FVKESK, per germline. Trimming pared 6 bases from V and 8 bases from J, leaving 8 bases between. CDR3 size: 11 residues. Here the CDR3 reads CASRGVYEQFF. CDR3 coding DNA: TGTGCCAGCAGGGGAGTGTATGAGCAGTTCTTC.

This chain uses TRBV4-1 with TRBJ1-5; D may be TRBD1 (6 bases). Trimming took off 9 bases at V and 1 base at J, with 13 bases between the two ends. The CDR3 spans 14 residues. Germline V CDR1 and CDR2: MGHRA, YSYEKL. The DNA of the CDR3 is TGCGCCAGGAAAGGGGGGGTGAGCAATCAGCCCCAGCATTTT. The encoded protein is CARKGGVSNQPQHF.

V and J are TRBV9 and TRBJ2-3; 8 bases agree with TRBD1. CDR1 is SGDLS and CDR2 is YYNGEE in the germline V gene. The junction had 6 bases not matched to a gene; V was cut back by 1 base and J by 2 bases. The CDR3 extends over 16 amino acids. CDR3 in amino acids: CASSVQGATYTDTQYF. The DNA of the CDR3 is TGTGCCAGCAGCGTACAGGGGGCTACCTACACAGATACGCAGTATTTT.

The V gene is TRBV7-2, the J gene TRBJ2-3; unclear D gene. This CDR3 contains 12 residues. Germline CDR1 reads SGHTA; CDR2 reads FQGNSA. V dropped 7 bases and J dropped 5 bases, with 10 bases sitting between them. DNA of the CDR3: TGTGCCAGCACCTACCAAGGAGATACGCAGTATTTT. As protein: CASTYQGDTQYF.